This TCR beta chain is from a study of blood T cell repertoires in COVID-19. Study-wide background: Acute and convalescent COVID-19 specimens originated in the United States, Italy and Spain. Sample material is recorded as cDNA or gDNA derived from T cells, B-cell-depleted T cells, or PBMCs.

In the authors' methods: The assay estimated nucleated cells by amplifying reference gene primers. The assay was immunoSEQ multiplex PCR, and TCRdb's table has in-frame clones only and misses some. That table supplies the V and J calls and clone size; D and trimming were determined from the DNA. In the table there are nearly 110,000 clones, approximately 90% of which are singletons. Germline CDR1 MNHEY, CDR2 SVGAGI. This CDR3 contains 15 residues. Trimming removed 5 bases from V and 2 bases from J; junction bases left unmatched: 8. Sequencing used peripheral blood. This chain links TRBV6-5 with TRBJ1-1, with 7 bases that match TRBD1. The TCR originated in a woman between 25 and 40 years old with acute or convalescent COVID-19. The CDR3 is CASSSPYRGNTEAFF. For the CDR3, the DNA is TGTGCCAGCAGTAGCCCCTACAGGGGCAACACTGAAGCTTTCTTT.